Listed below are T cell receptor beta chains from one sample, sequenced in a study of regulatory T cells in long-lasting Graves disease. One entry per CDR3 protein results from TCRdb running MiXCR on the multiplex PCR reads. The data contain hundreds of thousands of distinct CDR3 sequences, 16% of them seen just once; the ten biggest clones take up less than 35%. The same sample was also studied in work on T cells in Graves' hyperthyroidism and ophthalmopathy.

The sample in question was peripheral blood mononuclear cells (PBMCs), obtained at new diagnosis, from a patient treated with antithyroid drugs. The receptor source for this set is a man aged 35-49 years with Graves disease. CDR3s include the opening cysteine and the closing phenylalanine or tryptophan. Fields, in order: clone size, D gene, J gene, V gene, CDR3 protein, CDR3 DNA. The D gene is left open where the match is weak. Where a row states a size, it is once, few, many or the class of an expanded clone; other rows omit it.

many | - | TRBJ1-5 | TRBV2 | CASSFWSNQPQHF | TGTGCCAGCAGTTTCTGGAGCAATCAGCCCCAGCATTTT
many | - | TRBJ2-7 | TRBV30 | CAWTVSGSYEQYF | TGTGCCTGGACCGTGAGTGGCTCCTACGAGCAGTACTTC
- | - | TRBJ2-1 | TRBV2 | CASSEAGGRNEQFF | TGTGCCAGCAGTGAAGCGGGGGGGCGTAATGAGCAGTTCTTC
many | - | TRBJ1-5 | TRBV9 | CASSVGDNQPQHF | TGTGCCAGCAGCGTAGGAGATAATCAGCCCCAGCATTTT
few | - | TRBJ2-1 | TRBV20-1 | CSAETATGPRGGRRNEQFF | TGCAGTGCGGAGACTGCGACAGGGCCGAGGGGGGGGAGACGCAATGAGCAGTTCTTC
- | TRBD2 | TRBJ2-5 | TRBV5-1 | CASSLRGGMETQYF | TGTGCCAGCAGCTTGCGGGGGGGCATGGAGACCCAGTACTTC
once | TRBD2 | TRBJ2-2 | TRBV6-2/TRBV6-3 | CASRALAGGFVGELFF | TGTGCCAGCAGAGCACTAGCGGGGGGATTCGTCGGGGAGCTGTTTTTT
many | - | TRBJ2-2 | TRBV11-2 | CASSSLGLLNTGELFF | TGTGCCAGCAGCTCCCTGGGACTGCTTAACACCGGGGAGCTGTTTTTT
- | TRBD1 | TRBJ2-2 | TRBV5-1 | CASSSRTGGYGTGELFF | TGCGCCAGCAGCAGTAGGACAGGGGGCTATGGCACCGGGGAGCTGTTTTTT
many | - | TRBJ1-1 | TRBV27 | CASSFGAWDTEAFF | TGTGCCAGCAGTTTTGGGGCTTGGGACACTGAAGCTTTCTTT
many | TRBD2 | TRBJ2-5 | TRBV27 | CASSRGVAGYPTQYF | TGTGCCAGCAGCCGAGGCGTAGCGGGATACCCCACCCAGTACTTC
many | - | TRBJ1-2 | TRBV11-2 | CASSNTGPSAYGYTF | TGTGCCAGCAGCAACACCGGGCCTTCGGCCTATGGCTACACCTTC
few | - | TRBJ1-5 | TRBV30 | CAWSVGSQPQHF | TGTGCCTGGAGTGTAGGCAGTCAGCCCCAGCATTTT
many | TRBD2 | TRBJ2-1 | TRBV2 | CASGGSSSGIPYNEQFF | TGTGCCAGCGGTGGGAGTTCTAGCGGGATTCCCTACAATGAGCAGTTCTTC
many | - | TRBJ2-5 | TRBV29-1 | CSVVTGSPETQYF | TGCAGCGTTGTAACGGGGTCACCAGAGACCCAGTACTTC
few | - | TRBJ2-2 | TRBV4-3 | CASSHLSPPPGTQTVGELFF | TGCGCCAGCAGCCATCTCTCCCCCCCTCCCGGGACGCAGACTGTCGGGGAGCTGTTTTTT
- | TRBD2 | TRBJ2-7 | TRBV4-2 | CASSQELSGGPFPYEQYF | TGTGCCAGCAGCCAAGAGTTGAGCGGGGGCCCATTTCCCTACGAGCAGTACTTC
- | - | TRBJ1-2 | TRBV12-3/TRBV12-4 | CASSLGARRYGHAF | TGTGCCAGCAGTTTAGGGGCGAGGAGGTATGGCCACGCCTTC
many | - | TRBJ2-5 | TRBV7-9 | CASSLVPGTVQETQYF | TGTGCCAGCAGCTTGGTCCCAGGGACGGTCCAAGAGACCCAGTACTTC
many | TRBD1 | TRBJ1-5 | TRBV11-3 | CASSQGQGEGQPQHF | TGTGCCAGCAGCCAGGGACAGGGAGAGGGTCAGCCCCAGCATTTT
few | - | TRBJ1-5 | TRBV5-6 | CASSSPKGLSQPQHF | TGTGCCAGCAGCTCCCCCAAGGGGTTGAGTCAGCCCCAGCATTTT
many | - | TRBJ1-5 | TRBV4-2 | CASSQDEQPQHF | TGTGCCAGCAGCCAAGATGAGCAGCCCCAGCATTTT
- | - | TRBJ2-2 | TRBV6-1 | CASREVKGEMKTGELFF | TGTGCCAGCAGAGAGGTTAAGGGCGAAATGAAAACCGGGGAGCTGTTTTTT
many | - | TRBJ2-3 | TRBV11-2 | CASSLAGQGSTDTQYF | TGTGCCAGCAGCTTAGCGGGGCAGGGTTCCACAGATACGCAGTATTTT
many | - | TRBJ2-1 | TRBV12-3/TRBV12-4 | CASSFIQVAEQFF | TGTGCCAGCAGTTTCATACAGGTTGCCGAGCAGTTCTTC
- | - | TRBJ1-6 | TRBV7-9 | CASSRARTAYNSPLHF | TGTGCCAGCAGCCGAGCTCGGACAGCCTATAATTCACCCCTCCACTTT
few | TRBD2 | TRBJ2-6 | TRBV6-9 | CASSYSSGGSGANVLTF | TGTGCCAGCAGTTACTCTAGCGGGGGCTCTGGGGCCAACGTCCTGACTTTC
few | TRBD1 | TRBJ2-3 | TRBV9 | CASSRQGNGLTDTQYF | TGTGCCAGCAGCCGACAGGGGAATGGCCTCACAGATACGCAGTATTTT
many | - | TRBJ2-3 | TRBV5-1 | CASSDPPADTQYF | TGCGCCAGCAGCGACCCGCCCGCGGATACGCAGTATTTT